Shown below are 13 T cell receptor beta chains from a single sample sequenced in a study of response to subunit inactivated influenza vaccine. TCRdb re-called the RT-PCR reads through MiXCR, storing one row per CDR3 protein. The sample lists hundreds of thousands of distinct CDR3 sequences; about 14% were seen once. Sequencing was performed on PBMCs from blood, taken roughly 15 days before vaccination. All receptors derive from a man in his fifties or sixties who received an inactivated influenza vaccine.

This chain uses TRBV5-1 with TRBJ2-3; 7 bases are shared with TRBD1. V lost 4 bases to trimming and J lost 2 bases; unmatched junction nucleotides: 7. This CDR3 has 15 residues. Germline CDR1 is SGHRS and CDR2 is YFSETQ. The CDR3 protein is CASSIGTANTDTQYF. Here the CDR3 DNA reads TGCGCCAGCAGCATCGGGACAGCGAACACAGATACGCAGTATTTT.

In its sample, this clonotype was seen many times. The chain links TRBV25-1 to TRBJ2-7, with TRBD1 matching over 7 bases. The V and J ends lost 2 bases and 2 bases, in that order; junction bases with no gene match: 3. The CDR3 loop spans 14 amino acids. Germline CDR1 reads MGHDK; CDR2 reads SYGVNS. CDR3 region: CASSEGTDPYEQYF. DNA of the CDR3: TGTGCCAGCAGTGAAGGGACAGACCCCTACGAGCAGTACTTC.

In nucleotides, the CDR3 is TGCGCCAGCAGCCAAGATCGGCAGGGCCGGAATGAAAAACTGTTTTTT. This sequence encodes CASSQDRQGRNEKLFF. J is TRBJ1-4 and V is TRBV4-3; a weak D match, TRBD1 (5 bases). V was trimmed by 0 bases and J by 5 bases, leaving 13 bases between them. CDR1 is LGHNA, CDR2 YSLEER, per germline. The CDR3 extends over 16 amino acids.

CDR3 coding DNA: TGTGCCAGCAGCTCCTCGGGGTACACTGAAGCTTTCTTT. Translated: CASSSSGYTEAFF. This chain connects TRBV11-3 to TRBJ1-1; D remains unclear. In germline, CDR1 is SGHNT, CDR2 YENEEA. V dropped 4 bases and J dropped 3 bases, with 9 bases sitting between them. The CDR3 contains 13 residues.

This chain's CDR3 is CASTRRTDVYEQYF. The CDR3 nucleotides are TGTGCCAGCACCCGTCGGACAGACGTCTACGAGCAGTACTTC. V is TRBV28 and J is TRBJ2-7, with D possibly matching TRBD1 (6 bases). With 7 bases removed from V and 3 bases from J, the gap between germline ends came to 16 bases. CDR1 is MDHEN and CDR2 is SYDVKM in the germline V gene. This CDR3 is built from 14 residues. Drawing the rest from reference TRBV28 and TRBJ2-7, the complete variable domain is DVKVTQSSRYLVKRTGEKVFLECVQDMDHENMFWYRQDPGLGLRLIYFSYDVKMKEKGDIPEGYSVSREKKERFSLILESASTNQTSMYLCASTRRTDVYEQYFGPGTRLTVT.

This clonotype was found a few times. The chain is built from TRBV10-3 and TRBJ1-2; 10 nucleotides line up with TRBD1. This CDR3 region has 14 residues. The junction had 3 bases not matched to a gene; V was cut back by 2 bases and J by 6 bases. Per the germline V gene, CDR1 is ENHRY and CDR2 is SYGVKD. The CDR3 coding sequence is TGTGCCATCAGTGAGCCCGGGACAGGGGATGGCTACACCTTC. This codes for CAISEPGTGDGYTF.

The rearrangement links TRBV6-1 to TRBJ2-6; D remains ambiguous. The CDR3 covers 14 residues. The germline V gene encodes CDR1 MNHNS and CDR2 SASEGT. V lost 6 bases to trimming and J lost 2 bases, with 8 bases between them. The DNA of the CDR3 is TGTGCCAGCAGCCCAGACGCTGGGGCCAACGTCCTGACTTTC. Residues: CASSPDAGANVLTF.

CDR3: CASKGQGGYEQYF. The CDR3 DNA reads TGTGCCAGCAAAGGACAGGGAGGCTACGAGCAGTACTTC. The rearrangement joins TRBV6-6 to TRBJ2-7; TRBD1 matches at 8 bases. The CDR3 runs to 13 residues. The V gene's germline CDR1 is MNHNY and CDR2 SVGAGI (reference sequence). The V and J ends lost 7 bases and 3 bases, in that order; junction bases with no gene match: 5.

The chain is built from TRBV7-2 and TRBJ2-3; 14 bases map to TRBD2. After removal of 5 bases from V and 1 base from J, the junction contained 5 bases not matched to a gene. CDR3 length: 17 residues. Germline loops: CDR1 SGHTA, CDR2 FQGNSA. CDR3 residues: CASSPAGLAGGTDTQYF. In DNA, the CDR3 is TGTGCCAGCAGCCCAGCGGGACTAGCGGGGGGCACAGATACGCAGTATTTT. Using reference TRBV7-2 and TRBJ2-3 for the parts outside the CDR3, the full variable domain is GAGVSQSPSNKVTEKGKDVELRCDPISGHTALYWYRQSLGQGLEFLIYFQGNSAPDKSGLPSDRFSAERTGGSVSTLTIQRTQQEDSAVYLCASSPAGLAGGTDTQYFGPGTRLTVL.

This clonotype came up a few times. CDR3 loop: CASSHEGRSYEQYF. CDR3 bases: TGTGCCAGCAGTCACGAGGGCCGTTCCTACGAGCAGTACTTC. The chain couples TRBV12-3 or TRBV12-4 to TRBJ2-7; D might be TRBD2 (5 bases). The CDR3 length is 14 residues. The V end was cut by 5 bases, the J end by 1 base, with 12 bases between.

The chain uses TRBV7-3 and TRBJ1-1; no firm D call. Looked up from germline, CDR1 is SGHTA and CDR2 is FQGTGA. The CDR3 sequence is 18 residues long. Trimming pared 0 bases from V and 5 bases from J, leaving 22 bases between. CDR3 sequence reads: CASSLTHGSSDVGTEAFF. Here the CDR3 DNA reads TGTGCCAGCAGCTTAACCCACGGGTCATCGGATGTGGGGACTGAAGCTTTCTTT.

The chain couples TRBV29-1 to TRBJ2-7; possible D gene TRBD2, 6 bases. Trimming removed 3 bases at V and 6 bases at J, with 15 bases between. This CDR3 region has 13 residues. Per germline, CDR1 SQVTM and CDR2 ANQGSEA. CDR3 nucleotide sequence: TGCAGCGTTGAGGTACGGGAGTACGGCGAGCAGTACTTC. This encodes CSVEVREYGEQYF.

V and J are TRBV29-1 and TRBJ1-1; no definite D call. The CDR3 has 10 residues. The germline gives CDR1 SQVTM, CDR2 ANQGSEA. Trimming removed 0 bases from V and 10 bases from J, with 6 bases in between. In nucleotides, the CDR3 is TGCAGCGTTGAAGACCTGGGAGCTTTCTTT. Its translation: CSVEDLGAFF.